These T cell receptor beta chains were read from a single sample in a study of blood T cell repertoires in COVID-19. Method: immunoSEQ multiplex PCR; TCRdb's copy keeps in-frame clones and lacks some. The sample consists of around 130,000 clones, 84% of them appearing once. The sequenced material came from PBMCs or T cells enriched from blood (not recorded which). These TCRs come from a woman under 40 who had recovered from COVID-19. Both conserved end residues are part of each CDR3. D genes are given only for firm matches. Some rows mark clone size as missing; the rest say once, few, many or name a class of expanded clone.

cdr3_length d_call j_call clone_size v_call cdr3_nt cdr3_aa
19 TRBD2 TRBJ2-6 NA TRBV4-3 TGCGCCAGCAGCCAAGAAATACCGGGAGGGATGCCTGGGGCCAACGTCCTGACTTTC CASSQEIPGGMPGANVLTF
13 NA TRBJ1-2 once TRBV30 TGTGCCTGGAGTGTAGGGGCAGGGTATGGCTACACCTTC CAWSVGAGYGYTF
16 TRBD2 TRBJ2-3 NA TRBV30 TGTGCCTGGAGTGTAGATGTTGCGGGAGGCGTAGATACGCAGTATTTT CAWSVDVAGGVDTQYF
15 TRBD2 TRBJ2-1 NA TRBV6-9 TGTGCCAGCAGTTCGCGGACTAGCGGTTACAATGAGCAGTTCTTC CASSSRTSGYNEQFF
18 NA TRBJ2-7 NA TRBV9 TGTGCCAGCAGCGGGAGGGAGGCCCCCGTTCCCACCCCCTACGAGCAGTACTTC CASSGREAPVPTPYEQYF
15 NA TRBJ2-1 NA TRBV12-2 TGTGCAAGTCGCTTAGATGGGACAGGGGACAATGAGCAGTTCTTC CASRLDGTGDNEQFF
16 TRBD2 TRBJ2-1 NA TRBV4-2 TGTGCCAGCAGCCAAGATTTAGCGGGAGGCTACAATGAGCAGTTCTTC CASSQDLAGGYNEQFF
15 NA TRBJ2-7 NA TRBV28 TGTGCCAGCAGGGACGCCGGGACACTTTCCTACGAGCAGTACTTC CASRDAGTLSYEQYF
12 NA TRBJ1-5 NA TRBV6-5 TGTGCCAGCAGTCTCAGGGATCAGCCCCAGCATTTT CASSLRDQPQHF
14 NA TRBJ1-4 NA TRBV19 TGTGCCAGTAGTATAAACAGGGTCAGCGAAAAACTGTTTTTT CASSINRVSEKLFF
16 NA TRBJ1-1 NA TRBV5-5 TGTGCCAGCAGCCCAAGGCAGGGGAGGGTGAACACTGAAGCTTTCTTT CASSPRQGRVNTEAFF
14 NA TRBJ1-1 NA TRBV28 TGTGCCAGCAGTTTACTGAGAACGGACACTGAAGCTTTCTTT CASSLLRTDTEAFF
14 NA TRBJ2-1 once TRBV18 TGTGCCAGCTCACTCGGACTCTATCCCAATGAGCAGTTCTTC CASSLGLYPNEQFF
18 NA TRBJ1-5 few TRBV7-2 TGTGCCAGCAGCTTAGGCCGGGGGTCCCTTTATAGCAATCAGCCCCAGCATTTT CASSLGRGSLYSNQPQHF
15 TRBD2 TRBJ2-3 NA TRBV6-2/TRBV6-3 TGTGCCAGCAGTGTAGCGGGAGAAGGGGCAGATACGCAGTATTTT CASSVAGEGADTQYF
17 TRBD1 TRBJ2-3 NA TRBV15 TGTGCCACCAGCAGAGATTTGGGCAGGGGGCGTGCAGATACGCAGTATTTT CATSRDLGRGRADTQYF
16 NA TRBJ2-1 NA TRBV5-1 TGCGCCAGCAGCGTCCCTAGCGTGCCTGCCTACAATGAGCAGTTCTTC CASSVPSVPAYNEQFF
14 NA TRBJ1-1 NA TRBV6-5 TGTGCCAGCAGTCTAGCCGGACTGAACACTGAAGCTTTCTTT CASSLAGLNTEAFF
17 NA TRBJ1-1 once TRBV24-1 TGTGCCACCAGTGTAAGAGAGGTACAGGTCCCTAACACTGAAGCTTTCTTT CATSVREVQVPNTEAFF
13 NA TRBJ1-2 NA TRBV5-1 TGCGCCAGCAGCGGCGGGACCCAAGGTGGCTACACCTTC CASSGGTQGGYTF
16 NA TRBJ1-1 NA TRBV5-1 TGCGCCAGCAGCCTGCTTATGGGGGTAAGGGGGACTGAAGCTTTCTTT CASSLLMGVRGTEAFF
16 TRBD2 TRBJ2-5 NA TRBV2 TGTGCCAGCAGTGTGGGACTAGCGGGAGGGGAGGAGACCCAGTACTTC CASSVGLAGGEETQYF
14 NA TRBJ1-5 NA TRBV5-5 TGTGCCAGCAGCTTGGAGGCCCCAGGGCAGCCCCAGCATTTT CASSLEAPGQPQHF
13 TRBD1 TRBJ2-7 NA TRBV27 TGTGCCAGCAAAAGGACAGGGGGGTACGAGCAGTACTTC CASKRTGGYEQYF
14 NA TRBJ1-1 NA TRBV11-2 TGTGCCAGCAGCTTAAATTATGACATGCTAGAAGCTTTCTTT CASSLNYDMLEAFF
14 TRBD2 TRBJ2-7 NA TRBV6-4 TGTGCCAGCAGTGAAAGAGCGGGAGCCTACGAGCAGTACTTC CASSERAGAYEQYF
16 TRBD2 TRBJ2-1 NA TRBV5-4 TGTGCCAGCAGCTTCCGGGCGGGAGGGCCGGGGGATGAGCAGTTCTTC CASSFRAGGPGDEQFF
14 NA TRBJ1-2 NA TRBV6-4 TGTGCCAGCAGTACGGACGGCCGAGGGTATGGCTACACCTTC CASSTDGRGYGYTF
18 NA TRBJ1-1 many TRBV5-1 TGCGCCAGCAGGCTCGGCGGGATGGGGGGTTTAACGAACACTGAAGCTTTCTTT CASRLGGMGGLTNTEAFF
16 NA TRBJ2-7 NA TRBV27 TGTGCCAGCAGTTTCCTAGCAGCGGGCCTAGATCACGAGCAGTACTTC CASSFLAAGLDHEQYF
15 NA TRBJ1-4 NA TRBV13 TGTGCCAGCAGCTTAGGCCTTTCTCGGCGGGAAAAACTGTTTTTT CASSLGLSRREKLFF
14 TRBD2 TRBJ2-7 NA TRBV10-3 TGTGCCATCAGGGGAGCGGGGAGCTCCTACGAGCAGTACTTC CAIRGAGSSYEQYF
17 TRBD1 TRBJ2-5 NA TRBV15 TGTGCCACCAGCAGAGGAGGGACAGGGCAAGGGATAGAGACCCAGTACTTC CATSRGGTGQGIETQYF
14 NA TRBJ1-4 once TRBV4-1 TGCGCCAGCAGCCAAGGAGTGTTGGTAGAAAAACTGTTTTTT CASSQGVLVEKLFF
15 NA TRBJ1-5 once TRBV4-1 TGCGCCAGCAGCCTCCTGGGCCTTACCAATCAGCCCCAGCATTTT CASSLLGLTNQPQHF
14 NA TRBJ1-2 few TRBV30 TGTGCCTGGAGTGGTGACAGCCCTAACTATGGCTACACCTTC CAWSGDSPNYGYTF
15 TRBD1 TRBJ1-4 NA TRBV28 TGTGCCAGCAGTCCTCCCGGGACAGTGCGTGTAGAACTGTTTTTT CASSPPGTVRVELFF
15 TRBD1 TRBJ1-2 NA TRBV6-2/TRBV6-3 TGTGCCAGCAGTTACCCCCCGGGACAGGGATATGGCTACACCTTC CASSYPPGQGYGYTF
15 NA TRBJ2-2 NA TRBV27 TGTGCCAGCAGTTTCGCCGGGACTAACACCGGGGAGCTGTTTTTT CASSFAGTNTGELFF
15 NA TRBJ1-5 NA TRBV27 TGTGCCAGCAGTTTAATCGGGGGGAGCAATCAGCCCCAGCATTTT CASSLIGGSNQPQHF
15 NA TRBJ2-1 NA TRBV28 TGTGCCAGCACCCCGCCGGGACTTAGGCCCTATGAGCAGTTCTTC CASTPPGLRPYEQFF
15 NA TRBJ2-2 once TRBV19 TGTGCCAGTATATTGGGGGCAGTGAACACCGGGGAGCTGTTTTTT CASILGAVNTGELFF
15 NA TRBJ1-1 NA TRBV19 TGTGCCAGTAGTTGGGGGACAACGGTGGGTTCTGAAGCTTTCTTT CASSWGTTVGSEAFF